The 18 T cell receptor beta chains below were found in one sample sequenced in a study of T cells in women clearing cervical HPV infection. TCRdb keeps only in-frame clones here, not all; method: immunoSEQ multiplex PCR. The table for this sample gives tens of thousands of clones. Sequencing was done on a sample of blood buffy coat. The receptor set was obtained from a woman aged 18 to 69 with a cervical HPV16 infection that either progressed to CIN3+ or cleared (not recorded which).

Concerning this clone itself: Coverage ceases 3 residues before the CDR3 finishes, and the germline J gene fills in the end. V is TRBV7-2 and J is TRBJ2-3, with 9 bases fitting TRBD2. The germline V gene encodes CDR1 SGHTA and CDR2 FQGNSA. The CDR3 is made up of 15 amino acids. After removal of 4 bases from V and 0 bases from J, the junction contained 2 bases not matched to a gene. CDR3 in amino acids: CASSSSGDSTDTQYF. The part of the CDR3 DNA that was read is TGTGCCAGCAGCTCTAGCGGGGATAGCACAGATACG.

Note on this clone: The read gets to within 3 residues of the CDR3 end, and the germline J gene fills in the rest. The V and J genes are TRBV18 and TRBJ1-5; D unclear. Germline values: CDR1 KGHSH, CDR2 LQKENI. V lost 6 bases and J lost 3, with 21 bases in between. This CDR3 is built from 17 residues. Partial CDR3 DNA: TGTGCCAGCTCCCCAACGACGGACCCAGGACTCAATCAGCCC. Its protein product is CASSPTTDPGLNQP. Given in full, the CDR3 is CASSPTTDPGLNQPQHF. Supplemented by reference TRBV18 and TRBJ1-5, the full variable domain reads NAGVMQNPRHLVRRRGQEARLRCSPMKGHSHVYWYRQLPEEGLKFMVYLQKENIIDESGMPKERFSAEFPKEGPSILRIQQVVRGDSAAYFCASSPTTDPGLNQPQHFGDGTRLSIL.

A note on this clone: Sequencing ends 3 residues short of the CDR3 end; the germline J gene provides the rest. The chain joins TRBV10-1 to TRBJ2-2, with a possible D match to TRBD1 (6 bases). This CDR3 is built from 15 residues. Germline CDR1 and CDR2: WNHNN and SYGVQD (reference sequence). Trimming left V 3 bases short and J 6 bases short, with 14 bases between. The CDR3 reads CASSEIPGQSGELFF. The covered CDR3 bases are TGCGCCAGCAGTGAAATCCCCGGACAGTCCGGGGAG.

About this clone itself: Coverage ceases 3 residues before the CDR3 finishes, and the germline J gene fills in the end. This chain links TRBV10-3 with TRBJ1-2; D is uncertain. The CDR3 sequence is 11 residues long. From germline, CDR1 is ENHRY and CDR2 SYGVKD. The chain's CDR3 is CAISSRGDYTF. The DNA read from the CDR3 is TGTGCCATCAGTAGCCGCGGGGAC.

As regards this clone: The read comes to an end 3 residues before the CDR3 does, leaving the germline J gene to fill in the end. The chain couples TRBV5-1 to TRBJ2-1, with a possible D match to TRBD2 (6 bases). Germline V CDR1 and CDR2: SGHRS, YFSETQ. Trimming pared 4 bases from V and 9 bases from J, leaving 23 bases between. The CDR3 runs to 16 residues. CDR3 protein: CASSLIDGGAAGEQFF. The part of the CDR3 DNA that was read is TGCGCCAGCAGCCTTATAGACGGGGGAGCGGCGGGTGAG.

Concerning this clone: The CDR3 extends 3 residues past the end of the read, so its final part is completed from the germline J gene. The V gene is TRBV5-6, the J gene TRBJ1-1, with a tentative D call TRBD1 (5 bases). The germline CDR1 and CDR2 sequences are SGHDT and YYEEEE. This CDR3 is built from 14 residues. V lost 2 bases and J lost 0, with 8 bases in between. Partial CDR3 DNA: TGTGCCAGCAGCTTTGGGGCTATGAACACTGAA. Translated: CASSFGAMNTE. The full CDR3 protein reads CASSFGAMNTEAFF. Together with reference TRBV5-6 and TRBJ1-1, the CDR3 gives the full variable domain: DAGVTQSPTHLIKTRGQQVTLRCSPKSGHDTVSWYQQALGQGPQFIFQYYEEEERQRGNFPDRFSGHQFPNYSSELNVNALLLGDSALYLCASSFGAMNTEAFFGQGTRLTVV.

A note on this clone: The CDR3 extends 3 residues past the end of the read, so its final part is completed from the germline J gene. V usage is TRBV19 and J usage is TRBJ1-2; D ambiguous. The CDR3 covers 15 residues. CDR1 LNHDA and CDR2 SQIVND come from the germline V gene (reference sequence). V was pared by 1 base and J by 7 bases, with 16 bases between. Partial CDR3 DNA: TGTGCCAGTAGTATAGCCCGGACTGAAAGCGTTGGC. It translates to CASSIARTESVG. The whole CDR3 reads CASSIARTESVGYTF.

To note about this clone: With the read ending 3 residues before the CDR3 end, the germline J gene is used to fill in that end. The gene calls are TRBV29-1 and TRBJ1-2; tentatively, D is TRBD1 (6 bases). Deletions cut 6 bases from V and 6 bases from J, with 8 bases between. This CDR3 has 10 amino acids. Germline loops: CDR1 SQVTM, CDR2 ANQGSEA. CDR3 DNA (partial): TGCAGCGTCTACAGGGATGGC. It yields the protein CSVYRDG. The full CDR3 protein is CSVYRDGYTF.

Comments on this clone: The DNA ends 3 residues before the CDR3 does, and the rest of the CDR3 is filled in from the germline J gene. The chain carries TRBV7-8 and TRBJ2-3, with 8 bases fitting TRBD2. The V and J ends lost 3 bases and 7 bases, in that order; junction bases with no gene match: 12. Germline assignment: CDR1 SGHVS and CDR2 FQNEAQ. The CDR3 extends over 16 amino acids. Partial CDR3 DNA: TGTGCCAGCAGCTTCTCTAGCGGGTCTGGTGGATATACG. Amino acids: CASSFSSGSGGYT. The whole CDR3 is CASSFSSGSGGYTQYF.

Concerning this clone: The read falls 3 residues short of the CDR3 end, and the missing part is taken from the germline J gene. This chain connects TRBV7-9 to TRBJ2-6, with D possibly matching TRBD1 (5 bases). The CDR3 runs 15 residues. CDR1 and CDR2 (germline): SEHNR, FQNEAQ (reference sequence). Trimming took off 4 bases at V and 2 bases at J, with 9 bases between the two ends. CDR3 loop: CASSSTGAGANVLTF. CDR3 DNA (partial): TGTGCCAGCAGCTCCACAGGAGCTGGGGCCAACGTC.

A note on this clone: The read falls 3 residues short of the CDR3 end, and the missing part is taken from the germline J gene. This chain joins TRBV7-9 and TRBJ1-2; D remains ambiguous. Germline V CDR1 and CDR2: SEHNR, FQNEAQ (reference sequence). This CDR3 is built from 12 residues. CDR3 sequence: CASSFEGSGYTF. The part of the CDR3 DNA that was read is TGTGCCAGCAGCTTCGAAGGGTCAGGC.

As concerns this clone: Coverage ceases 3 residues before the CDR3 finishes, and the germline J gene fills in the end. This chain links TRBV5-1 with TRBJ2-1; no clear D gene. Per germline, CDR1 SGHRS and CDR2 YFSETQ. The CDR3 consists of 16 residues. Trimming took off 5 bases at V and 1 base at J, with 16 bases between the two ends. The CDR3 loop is CASREKTLKSYNEQFF. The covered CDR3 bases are TGCGCCAGCAGGGAAAAGACTCTTAAATCCTACAATGAG. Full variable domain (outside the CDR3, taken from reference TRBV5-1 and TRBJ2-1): KAGVTQTPRYLIKTRGQQVTLSCSPISGHRSVSWYQQTPGQGLQFLFEYFSETQRNKGNFPGRFSGRQFSNSRSEMNVSTLELGDSALYLCASREKTLKSYNEQFFGPGTRLTVL.

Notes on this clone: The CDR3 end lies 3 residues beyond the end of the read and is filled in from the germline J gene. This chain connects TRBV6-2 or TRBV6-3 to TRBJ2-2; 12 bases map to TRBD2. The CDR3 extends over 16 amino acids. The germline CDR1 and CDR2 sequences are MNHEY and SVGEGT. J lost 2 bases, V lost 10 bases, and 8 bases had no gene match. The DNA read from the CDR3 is TGTGCCACCAGACTAGCGGGAGTGTCCAACACCGGGGAG. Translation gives CATRLAGVSNTGE. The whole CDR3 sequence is CATRLAGVSNTGELFF.

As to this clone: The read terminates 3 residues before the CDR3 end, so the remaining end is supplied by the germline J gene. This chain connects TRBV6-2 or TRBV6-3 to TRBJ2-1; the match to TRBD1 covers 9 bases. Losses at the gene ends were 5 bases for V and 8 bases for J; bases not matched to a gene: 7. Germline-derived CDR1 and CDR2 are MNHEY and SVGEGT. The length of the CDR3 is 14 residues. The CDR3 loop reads CASSRLTGGYEQFF. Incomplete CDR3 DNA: TGTGCCAGCAGTCGATTGACAGGGGGATATGAG.

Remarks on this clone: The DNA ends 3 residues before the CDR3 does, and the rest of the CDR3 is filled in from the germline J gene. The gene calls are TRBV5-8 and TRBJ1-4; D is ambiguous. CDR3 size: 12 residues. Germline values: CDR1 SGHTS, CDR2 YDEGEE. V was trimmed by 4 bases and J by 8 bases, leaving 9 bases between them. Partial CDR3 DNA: TGTGCCAGCAGCCCCCGGTTCGAAAAA. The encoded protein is CASSPRFEK. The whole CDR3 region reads CASSPRFEKLFF.

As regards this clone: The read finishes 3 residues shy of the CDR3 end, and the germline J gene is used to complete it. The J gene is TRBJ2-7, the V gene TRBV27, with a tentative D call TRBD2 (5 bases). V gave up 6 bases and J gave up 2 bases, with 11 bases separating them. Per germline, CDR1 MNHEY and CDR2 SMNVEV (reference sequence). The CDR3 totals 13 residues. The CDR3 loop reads CASRSGETYEQYF. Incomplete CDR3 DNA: TGTGCCAGCAGGAGCGGAGAGACCTACGAG.

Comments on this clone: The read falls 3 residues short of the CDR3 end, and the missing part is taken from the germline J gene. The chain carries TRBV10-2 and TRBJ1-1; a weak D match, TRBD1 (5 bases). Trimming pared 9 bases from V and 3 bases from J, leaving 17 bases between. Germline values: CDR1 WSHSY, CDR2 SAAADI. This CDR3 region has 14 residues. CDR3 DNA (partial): TGCGCCAGTGGGAGGGGTCTAAGGGACACTGAA. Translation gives CASGRGLRDTE. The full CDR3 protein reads CASGRGLRDTEAFF.

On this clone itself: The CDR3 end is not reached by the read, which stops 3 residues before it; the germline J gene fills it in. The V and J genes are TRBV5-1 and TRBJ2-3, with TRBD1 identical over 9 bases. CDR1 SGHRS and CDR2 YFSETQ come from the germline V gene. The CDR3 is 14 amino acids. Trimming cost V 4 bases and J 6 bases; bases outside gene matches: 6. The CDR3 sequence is CASSVTQGADTQYF. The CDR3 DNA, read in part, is TGCGCCAGCAGCGTTACACAGGGGGCGGATACG.